The 9 T cell receptor beta chains given below trace back to one sample, sequenced in a study of shared clonotypes between healthy human individuals. Naive-designated CD8 cells lacked CD45RO, were positively enriched for CCR7, and omitted terminally differentiated effector memory CD45RA+ cells. Repertoires were generated with immunoSEQ multiplex PCR, while TCRdb's copy carries only in-frame clones and drops some. The data hold about 590,000 clones, with roughly 95% observed a single time. The sample consisted of naive CD8+ T cells sorted from blood. The source is a woman in her thirties in good health.

Notes on this clone: Other DNA sequences of this sample code for an identical CDR3. The chain employs TRBV28 and TRBJ2-7; D is unclear. V lost 5 bases and J 3 bases, leaving 5 bases between the germline ends. The CDR3 runs to 11 residues. Looked up from germline, CDR1 is MDHEN and CDR2 is SYDVKM. The CDR3, as DNA: TGTGCCAGCAGTCTCGACTACGAGCAGTACTTC. Amino acids: CASSLDYEQYF.

This clone was observed once. V is TRBV9 and J is TRBJ2-1, with D unresolved. CDR3 length: 13 residues. Germline V gene data show CDR1 as SGDLS and CDR2 as YYNGEE. The ends were cut back, 6 bases at V and 9 bases at J, with 16 bases in the middle. The CDR3 loop reads CASNGQSASEQFF. DNA for the CDR3: TGTGCCAGCAATGGGCAGAGTGCGAGTGAGCAGTTCTTC.

This chain joins TRBV25-1 and TRBJ2-1; D is undetermined. Trimming left V 4 bases short and J 7 bases short, with 17 bases between. The CDR3 is 15 residues long. Germline V gene lookup returns CDR1 MGHDK and CDR2 SYGVNS. CDR3 in amino acids: CASSVGAELWNEQFF. As DNA, the CDR3 is TGTGCCAGCAGTGTCGGAGCAGAGCTATGGAATGAGCAGTTCTTC.

This rearrangement joins TRBV5-6 to TRBJ1-1; D unresolved. The ends were cut back, 0 bases at V and 6 bases at J, with 9 bases in the middle. CDR1 and CDR2 from the germline V gene are SGHDT and YYEEEE. The length of the CDR3 is 13 residues. The CDR3: CASSLAAGPEAFF. The CDR3 bases are TGTGCCAGCAGCTTGGCCGCGGGCCCTGAAGCTTTCTTT.

As concerns this clone: Within the sample, other DNA sequences also encode this same CDR3. The chain couples TRBV28 to TRBJ2-1; TRBD2 matches at 11 bases. CDR3 size: 14 residues. Looked up from germline, CDR1 is MDHEN and CDR2 is SYDVKM. V shed 5 bases, J shed 5 bases, and the junction held 2 bases outside the gene matches. DNA for the CDR3: TGTGCCAGCAGTCTAGCGGGAGGCGACAATGAGCAGTTCTTC. Amino acids: CASSLAGGDNEQFF.

V and J are TRBV10-1 and TRBJ2-3, with 12 bases aligning to TRBD2. Losses at the gene ends were 2 bases for V and 2 bases for J; bases not matched to a gene: 8. The CDR3 has 18 amino acids. Germline values: CDR1 WNHNN, CDR2 SYGVQD (reference sequence). CDR3 DNA sequence: TGCGCCAGCAGTGAGGCAGGACTAGCGGGGTACTTCACAGATACGCAGTATTTT. Amino acids: CASSEAGLAGYFTDTQYF.

The rearrangement links TRBV19 to TRBJ2-7; TRBD2 matches 12 bases. CDR1 is LNHDA and CDR2 is SQIVND in the germline V gene (reference sequence). The CDR3 has 18 residues. Unmatched junction bases numbered 12, after V lost 3 bases and J lost 3 bases. The CDR3 sequence: CASSILKTSGRQYYEQYF. The CDR3 DNA sequence: TGTGCCAGTAGTATCCTCAAGACTAGCGGGAGACAATACTACGAGCAGTACTTC.

This chain connects TRBV27 to TRBJ2-3, with TRBD2 matching 8 bases. Per germline, CDR1 MNHEY and CDR2 SMNVEV (reference sequence). The CDR3 has 16 amino acids. V lost 5 bases, J lost 5 bases, and 12 bases stayed unmatched. This chain's CDR3 is CASSPSAGEVGDTQYF. The CDR3 DNA follows: TGTGCCAGCAGTCCGTCAGCGGGAGAGGTTGGAGATACGCAGTATTTT.

The chain is built from TRBV28 and TRBJ2-7; 8 nucleotides align to TRBD2. The CDR3 has 14 amino acids. Germline trimming cut 4 bases from V and 4 bases from J; bases unmatched to any gene: 6. The germline V gene has CDR1 MDHEN and CDR2 SYDVKM. The CDR3 sequence is CASSWGRGGYEQYF. CDR3 bases: TGTGCCAGCAGTTGGGGACGCGGGGGGTACGAGCAGTACTTC.